This T cell receptor (beta chain) was obtained from a study of graft-versus-host responses after intestinal transplantation. Worth noting for this clone: Its antigen is currently unknown.

The protocol was immunoSEQ multiplex PCR, while the TCRdb copy is restricted to in-frame clones and leaves out a portion. The sample records about 120,000 clones, just under 95% being singletons. The germline CDR1 and CDR2 sequences are MGHDK and SYGVNS. V was pared by 6 bases and J by 5 bases, with 25 bases between. This CDR3 comprises 17 residues. The sequencing used unstimulated CD4+ T cells sorted from spleen or lymph node cells, collected before intestinal transplant. The rearrangement uses TRBV25-1 and TRBJ1-2, with D hard to call. The sequence was obtained from a human donor who received an intestinal transplant. CDR3 sequence: CASSAQIGSPAVYGYTF. CDR3 DNA sequence: TGTGCCAGCAGCGCCCAGATCGGTAGTCCAGCCGTTTATGGCTACACCTTC.